The 11 T cell receptor beta chains below were found in one sample sequenced in a study of blood T cells in healthy people across ages. A J-beta primer mix and a sample-barcoded 5' primer were used in a second PCR of roughly 6 to 12 cycles. MiXCR, run by TCRdb on the 5' RACE reads, gives a single entry per CDR3 protein. The sample shows about 1,400,000 distinct CDR3 sequences, around 39% of them seen only once. Sequenced material: blood. These receptors were taken from a woman between 18 and 29 years old in good health.

The chain is built from TRBV12-3 or TRBV12-4 and TRBJ2-5; 11 bases map to TRBD2. Trimming at V came to 6 bases and at J to 3 bases, leaving 6 bases not matched to a gene. The CDR3 is 15 amino acids. The CDR3, as DNA: TGTGCCAGCAGCACACTAGCGGGAGTTAAAGAGACCCAGTACTTC. It translates to CASSTLAGVKETQYF.

The chain links TRBV3-1 to TRBJ1-2; D remains unclear. Trimming took off 4 bases at V and 0 bases at J, with 12 bases between the two ends. Germline CDR1 reads LGHDT; CDR2 reads YNNKEL (reference sequence). The CDR3 consists of 15 residues. The CDR3, as DNA: TGTGCCAGCAGCCCGAGCGTACGCGCTAACTATGGCTACACCTTC. This gives the protein CASSPSVRANYGYTF.

The chain couples TRBV7-9 to TRBJ2-7, with TRBD2 matching 16 bases. CDR1 and CDR2 (germline): SEHNR, FQNEAQ (reference sequence). The CDR3 extends over 17 amino acids. J lost 4 bases, V lost 4 bases, and 7 bases had no gene match. CDR3 in DNA: TGTGCCAGCAGCTCTCCGGGACTAGCGGGAGGGCTGTACGAGCAGTACTTC. It encodes CASSSPGLAGGLYEQYF.

The chain has TRBV2 and TRBJ2-6; D gene ambiguous. V dropped 7 bases and J dropped 0 bases, with 10 bases sitting between them. The germline CDR1 and CDR2 sequences are SNHLY and FYNNEI. This CDR3 is 15 amino acids long. This CDR3 reads CASTAAPSGANVLTF. The CDR3 coding sequence is TGTGCCAGCACCGCTGCGCCCTCTGGGGCCAACGTCCTGACTTTC.

This clonotype came up a few times. This chain joins TRBV2 and TRBJ2-4; TRBD1 is a possible D gene (6 bases). V was pared by 5 bases and J by 1 base, with 12 bases between. The CDR3 is made up of 15 amino acids. Germline lookup yields CDR1 SNHLY and CDR2 FYNNEI. CDR3 in amino acids: CASSYRVVAKNIQYF. CDR3 in DNA: TGTGCCAGCAGTTACAGGGTAGTGGCCAAAAACATTCAGTACTTC.

The J gene is TRBJ1-6, the V gene TRBV10-3; maybe TRBD1 (5 bases). Germline loops: CDR1 ENHRY, CDR2 SYGVKD. The V end was cut by 11 bases, the J end by 9 bases, with 14 bases between. The CDR3 is 12 residues long. The CDR3 sequence: CAPGPYPSPLHF. In nucleotides, the CDR3 is TGTGCCCCAGGGCCCTACCCTTCACCCCTCCACTTT.

The CDR3 here is CASSPPTRGEQYF. The CDR3 DNA sequence: TGTGCCAGCAGTCCTCCTACAAGGGGCGAGCAGTACTTC. The chain joins TRBV12-3 or TRBV12-4 to TRBJ2-7; D might be TRBD1 (5 bases). This CDR3 has 13 residues. The V end was cut by 5 bases, the J end by 6 bases, with 14 bases between.

The V call is TRBV12-3 or TRBV12-4, the J call TRBJ1-1; TRBD1 might be the D (5 bases). CDR3 length equals 16 residues. Trimming cost V 2 bases and J 5 bases, with 18 bases left between them. CDR3 coding DNA: TGTGCCAGCAGTTTATTGCAGGGCGGATTGCGTACTGAAGCTTTCTTT. This translates into CASSLLQGGLRTEAFF.

This clonotype was found a few times. The chain links TRBV20-1 to TRBJ2-3, with 8 nucleotides matching TRBD1. The CDR3 is 15 amino acids. Germline CDR1 reads DFQATT; CDR2 reads SNEGSKA (reference sequence). J was trimmed by 4 bases and V by 6 bases; bases with no gene match: 12. The CDR3 bases are TGCAGTGCCGCAGATCTGCAGGGGGCGGCAGATACGCAGTATTTT. Translation gives CSAADLQGAADTQYF.

This clonotype was recorded once. The chain links TRBV7-9 to TRBJ2-7; TRBD2 matches 14 bases. The CDR3 has 17 residues. The V gene end was trimmed by 5 bases and the J gene end by 1 base; junction bases not matched to a gene: 7. The V gene's germline CDR1 is SEHNR and CDR2 FQNEAQ (reference sequence). The CDR3 nucleotides read TGTGCCAGCAGCCAGACTAGCGGGAGGGCCGGATCCTACGAGCAGTACTTC. Protein: CASSQTSGRAGSYEQYF.

This clonotype has only a few counts. J is TRBJ1-1 and V is TRBV5-1, with 7 bases identical to TRBD1. The CDR3 extends over 13 amino acids. The germline V gene encodes CDR1 SGHRS and CDR2 YFSETQ. J gave up 7 bases and V 2 bases, and 5 bases lay outside the gene matches. The chain's CDR3 is CASSFNRGREAFF. The CDR3 bases are TGCGCCAGCAGCTTCAACAGGGGCCGTGAAGCTTTCTTT. Together with reference TRBV5-1 and TRBJ1-1, the CDR3 gives the full variable domain: KAGVTQTPRYLIKTRGQQVTLSCSPISGHRSVSWYQQTPGQGLQFLFEYFSETQRNKGNFPGRFSGRQFSNSRSEMNVSTLELGDSALYLCASSFNRGREAFFGQGTRLTVV.